What follows are 22 T cell receptor beta chains derived from one specimen sequenced in a study of human T cells and chemical hapten exposure. MiXCR, applied by TCRdb to the RACE reads, yields one record per CDR3 protein. The table shows about 82,000 distinct CDR3 sequences, with about 10% occurring only once. Time point described: patch test 1, 2 weeks after DPC sensitization. Treatment described: therapeutic diphenylcyclopropenone sensitization with weekly scalp DPC. This material consisted of whole blood, taken in connection with sensitization to the hapten diphenylcyclopropenone (DPC). The receptors were sampled from a woman between 45 and 65 years old with alopecia areata. Some clones in this sample may be carry-over from other donors' samples.

In its sample, this clonotype was seen a few times. The V and J genes are TRBV7-2 and TRBJ2-3; 7 nucleotides line up with TRBD2. Trimming took 5 bases from V and 2 from J; bases not matched to a gene: 4. Germline lookup yields CDR1 SGHTA and CDR2 FQGNSA. The CDR3 has 14 residues. The CDR3: CASSQGLYTDTQYF. The CDR3 DNA sequence: TGTGCCAGCAGCCAGGGACTATACACAGATACGCAGTATTTT.

In this sample, this clonotype turned up a few times. The chain uses TRBV11-2 and TRBJ2-6; 8 bases align to TRBD1. V was clipped by 5 bases and J by 4 bases; unmatched bases: 13. This CDR3 has 18 residues. CDR1 and CDR2 (germline): SGHAT, FQNNGV. The CDR3 DNA sequence: TGTGCCAGCAGCGCCCCGACAGGGGTCAGGGCCGGGGCCAACGTCCTGACTTTC. Translating gives CASSAPTGVRAGANVLTF.

A single count supports this clonotype. This chain joins TRBV19 and TRBJ2-7; D may be TRBD2 (5 bases). Germline loops: CDR1 LNHDA, CDR2 SQIVND (reference sequence). V gave up 8 bases and J gave up 0 bases, with 8 bases separating them. This CDR3 spans 12 amino acids. As DNA, the CDR3 is TGTGCCAGTTCGGGGTTCTCCTACGAGCAGTACTTC. Amino acid sequence: CASSGFSYEQYF.

The chain employs TRBV28 and TRBJ2-7; no firm D call. V lost 4 bases and J 5 bases, leaving 6 bases between the germline ends. From germline, CDR1 is MDHEN and CDR2 SYDVKM. The CDR3 has 11 residues. The CDR3 loop is CASSYLNEQYF. CDR3 DNA sequence: TGTGCCAGCAGTTACCTTAACGAGCAGTACTTC.

The J gene is TRBJ2-7, the V gene TRBV29-1; D possibly corresponds to TRBD1 (5 bases). The length of the CDR3 is 16 residues. V was cut by 4 bases and J by 2 bases, with 21 bases left in between. Per the germline V gene, CDR1 is SQVTM and CDR2 is ANQGSEA. The CDR3 loop is CSVARARNAETYEQYF. In DNA, the CDR3 is TGCAGCGTTGCCAGGGCTAGAAATGCCGAAACCTACGAGCAGTACTTC.

This clonotype has at least ten counts. The rearrangement uses TRBV6-2 or TRBV6-3 and TRBJ1-5; tentatively, D is TRBD1 (5 bases). The V end lost 0 bases, the J end lost 1 base, and 16 bases lay between the germline ends. Germline V gene sequence: CDR1 MNHEY, CDR2 SVGEGT. This CDR3 has 18 amino acids. Here the CDR3 reads CASSYSVAGSRSNQPQHF. CDR3 nucleotides: TGTGCCAGCAGTTACTCGGTCGCAGGGTCAAGGAGCAATCAGCCCCAGCATTTT.

The DNA of the CDR3 is TGTGCCAGCAGTTTCGCTAGCGGGGCCGGTAGGGAGCAGTACTTC. Amino acids: CASSFASGAGREQYF. The chain links TRBV28 to TRBJ2-7; 9 nucleotides align to TRBD2. Germline assignment: CDR1 MDHEN and CDR2 SYDVKM. The CDR3 spans 15 residues. Losses at the gene ends were 3 bases for V and 7 bases for J; bases not matched to a gene: 10. The variable domain in full, with the rest retrieved from reference TRBV28 and TRBJ2-7, is DVKVTQSSRYLVKRTGEKVFLECVQDMDHENMFWYRQDPGLGLRLIYFSYDVKMKEKGDIPEGYSVSREKKERFSLILESASTNQTSMYLCASSFASGAGREQYFGPGTRLTVT.

Ten or more counts support this clonotype. CDR3 nucleotides: TGTGCCAGCTCACCGCTAGACGAGAGCTCTGGAAACACCATATATTTT. Its translation: CASSPLDESSGNTIYF. The chain carries TRBV18 and TRBJ1-3, with D uncertain. Germline CDR1 KGHSH, CDR2 LQKENI. This CDR3 is built from 16 residues. The V end lost 3 bases, the J end lost 0 bases, and 12 bases lay between the germline ends.

This clonotype was seen repeatedly, ten times or more. The chain links TRBV27 to TRBJ1-6; TRBD1 agrees at 7 bases. J gave up 9 bases and V 1 base, and 9 bases lay outside the gene matches. The germline CDR1 and CDR2 sequences are MNHEY and SMNVEV (reference sequence). The CDR3 runs to 16 residues. Here the CDR3 DNA reads TGTGCCAGCAGTTTATGGGCAGGGGGGGGAGGTTCACCCCTCCACTTT. As protein: CASSLWAGGGGSPLHF.

There are a few counts of this clonotype. The chain is built from TRBV7-3 and TRBJ2-3; either TRBD1 or TRBD2 may fit D (5 bases each). The CDR3 extends over 15 amino acids. V shed 4 bases and J shed 2 bases, with 13 bases lying between them. Germline loops: CDR1 SGHTA, CDR2 FQGTGA. The CDR3 loop is CASSSGRGITDTQYF. DNA for the CDR3: TGTGCCAGCAGCTCGGGACGAGGGATCACAGATACGCAGTATTTT.

This clonotype was seen only a few times. The chain joins TRBV7-2 to TRBJ2-7, with D tentatively TRBD2 (6 bases). The V and J ends lost 5 bases and 2 bases respectively, with 10 bases between them. CDR3 length: 13 residues. Germline V CDR1 and CDR2: SGHTA, FQGNSA. The CDR3: CASSDGGTYEQYF. DNA for the CDR3: TGTGCCAGCAGCGACGGGGGTACCTACGAGCAGTACTTC.

In its sample, this clonotype was seen a few times. The chain combines TRBV4-2 with TRBJ1-1, with D possibly TRBD1 on 5 matching bases. The germline V gene encodes CDR1 LGHNA and CDR2 YNFKEQ. Trimming took 1 base from V and 0 from J, leaving 15 bases between them. The CDR3 consists of 17 residues. CDR3 sequence: CASSQVGLGGMNTEAFF. In DNA form, the CDR3 reads TGTGCCAGCAGCCAAGTTGGTTTGGGGGGAATGAACACTGAAGCTTTCTTT.

This clonotype has only a few counts. This sequence joins TRBV7-2 and TRBJ2-7; D gene unclear. Trimming removed 3 bases from V and 2 bases from J, with 14 bases in between. The length of the CDR3 is 15 residues. Germline CDR1 SGHTA, CDR2 FQGNSA. This CDR3 reads CASSLGPGMTYEQYF. CDR3 sequence (DNA): TGTGCCAGCAGCTTGGGCCCAGGAATGACCTACGAGCAGTACTTC.

The genes are TRBV7-9 and TRBJ2-4, with D tentatively TRBD2 (7 bases). This CDR3 spans 14 amino acids. V lost 3 bases and J 8 bases, leaving 14 bases between the germline ends. Germline V gene lookup returns CDR1 SEHNR and CDR2 FQNEAQ (reference sequence). In nucleotides, the CDR3 is TGTGCCAGCAGCTTCACAGGGAGGGGAGACATTCAGTACTTC. Translating it yields CASSFTGRGDIQYF.

At least ten counts were recorded for this clonotype. The gene calls are TRBV29-1 and TRBJ2-1; D remains unclear. This CDR3 is built from 15 residues. Deletions cut 4 bases from V and 1 base from J, with 14 bases between. Germline V gene lookup returns CDR1 SQVTM and CDR2 ANQGSEA. The CDR3 bases are TGCAGCGTTGTTGGTGAGGAGCTGTCCTACAATGAGCAGTTCTTC. Translation gives CSVVGEELSYNEQFF.

The chain combines TRBV5-1 with TRBJ2-5; the D gene is possibly TRBD1 (5 bases). This CDR3 is 15 amino acids long. Between the trimmed V and J ends, which lost 7 bases and 5 bases, there was a span of 21 bases. In germline, CDR1 is SGHRS, CDR2 YFSETQ. This chain's CDR3 is CASGVLQGWVETQYF. The CDR3, as DNA: TGCGCCAGCGGCGTCCTGCAGGGCTGGGTGGAGACCCAGTACTTC. The variable domain in full, completed from reference TRBV5-1 and TRBJ2-5, reads KAGVTQTPRYLIKTRGQQVTLSCSPISGHRSVSWYQQTPGQGLQFLFEYFSETQRNKGNFPGRFSGRQFSNSRSEMNVSTLELGDSALYLCASGVLQGWVETQYFGPGTRLLVL.

This clonotype was seen a few times. The J gene is TRBJ2-1, the V gene TRBV6-5; 7 nucleotides agree with TRBD1. Per the germline V gene, CDR1 is MNHEY and CDR2 is SVGAGI. V dropped 0 bases and J dropped 7; count of bases not matched to a gene: 6. The length of the CDR3 is 15 residues. The CDR3 bases are TGTGCCAGCAGTTACTCACGGGACAGACTTAATGAGCAGTTCTTC. It specifies CASSYSRDRLNEQFF.

The V and J genes are TRBV9 and TRBJ2-3; D unclear. The CDR3 extends over 15 amino acids. Germline V gene sequence: CDR1 SGDLS, CDR2 YYNGEE. The V end was cut by 1 base, the J end by 0 bases, with 9 bases between. Written as DNA, the CDR3 is TGTGCCAGCAGCGTAACACCTTCTAGCACAGATACGCAGTATTTT. It translates to CASSVTPSSTDTQYF.

This clonotype was recorded at least ten times. V and J are TRBV7-9 and TRBJ2-6; D is tentatively TRBD1 or TRBD2 (5 bases each). The CDR3 consists of 14 residues. Germline loops: CDR1 SEHNR, CDR2 FQNEAQ (reference sequence). Trimming cost V 5 bases and J 4 bases, with 9 bases left between them. CDR3: CASSPGPGANVLTF. The CDR3 bases are TGTGCCAGCAGCCCGGGACCCGGGGCCAACGTCCTGACTTTC.

There are many counts of this clonotype. V is TRBV11-2 and J is TRBJ2-2; D could derive from TRBD1 or TRBD2 (5 bases each). Looked up from germline, CDR1 is SGHAT and CDR2 is FQNNGV. The CDR3 length is 13 residues. Trimming removed 2 bases at V and 7 bases at J, with 8 bases between. The CDR3 protein is CASSLLGGGELFF. CDR3 coding DNA: TGTGCCAGCAGCTTACTTGGGGGCGGGGAGCTGTTTTTT.

At least ten counts were recorded for this clonotype. The chain employs TRBV4-1 and TRBJ1-2; D ambiguous. There are 16 residues in the CDR3. Deletions cut 5 bases from V and 0 bases from J, with 16 bases between. Germline V gene lookup returns CDR1 MGHRA and CDR2 YSYEKL. The DNA of the CDR3 is TGCGCCAGCAGCAAGCCCGGGAGCCGAACTAACTATGGCTACACCTTC. Translated, it gives CASSKPGSRTNYGYTF.

This clonotype was observed at least ten times. The CDR3 spells CASSQERSGRIDEQFF. In DNA form, the CDR3 reads TGTGCCAGCAGCCAAGAAAGGAGCGGGAGGATCGATGAGCAGTTCTTC. The genes are TRBV3-1 and TRBJ2-1, with 9 bases matching TRBD2. Looked up from germline, CDR1 is LGHDT and CDR2 is YNNKEL (reference sequence). J was trimmed by 8 bases and V by 0 bases; bases with no gene match: 8. CDR3 length equals 16 residues.